This T cell receptor (beta chain) was found in a study of early T cells in non-severe SARS-CoV-2 infection. Via MiXCR, TCRdb re-called the 5' RACE reads, giving one row per CDR3 protein. Of more than 60,000 distinct CDR3 sequences in the sample, more than 4% were seen once. This clonotype was counted ten times or more. Its specificity is unknown. General study results and limits: Database matching using VDJdb favored anti-spike CD8 responses, with private and CD4 specificities left missing.

The CDR3 runs to 15 residues. The germline gives CDR1 SGHVS, CDR2 FNYEAQ. V was cut by 3 bases and J by 0 bases, with 12 bases left in between. The sample comprised whole blood. This TCR was recovered from an adult who was a healthcare worker with PCR-confirmed SARS-CoV-2 infection or an uninfected control (not recorded which). The chain recombines TRBV7-6 with TRBJ2-7; TRBD1 might be the D (6 bases). DNA of the CDR3: TGTGCCAGCAGCTTTAATCAGGGGCCCTCCTACGAGCAGTACTTC. This gives the protein CASSFNQGPSYEQYF.